The 2 T cell receptor beta chains below were found in one sample sequenced in a study of early T cells in non-severe SARS-CoV-2 infection. A single record per CDR3 protein comes from TCRdb applying MiXCR to the 5' RACE reads. The table lists about 69,000 distinct CDR3 sequences, about 10% of them singletons. The sample was whole blood. These receptors were obtained from an adult who was a healthcare worker with PCR-confirmed SARS-CoV-2 infection or an uninfected control (not recorded which).

This clonotype was counted at least ten times. CDR3 in amino acids: CASSQAGTGNQPQHF. The DNA for the CDR3 is TGCGCCAGCAGCCAAGCTGGGACAGGGAATCAGCCCCAGCATTTT. The chain carries TRBV4-1 and TRBJ1-5; 9 bases align to TRBD1. The germline CDR1 and CDR2 sequences are MGHRA and YSYEKL. The trim removed 1 base at V and 4 bases at J, leaving 2 bases unmatched. The CDR3 has 15 residues.

This clonotype was found a few times. J is TRBJ1-1 and V is TRBV29-1, with TRBD1 matching 8 bases. The CDR3 spans 12 residues. Per germline, CDR1 SQVTM and CDR2 ANQGSEA. V trimming: 6 bases; J trimming: 1 base; junction bases outside the gene matches: 1. This CDR3 is CSVDRGNTEAFF. CDR3 DNA: TGCAGCGTCGACAGGGGGAACACTGAAGCTTTCTTT.